The 25 T cell receptor beta chains in this list originate from one sample, sequenced in a study of blood T cell repertoires in COVID-19. Libraries were prepared by immunoSEQ multiplex PCR; TCRdb keeps only in-frame clonotypes and omits some of them. This sample yields more than 300,000 clones, of which just under 90% are seen a single time; about 1.7% belongs to the top ten. The sample comprised peripheral blood. These receptors all stem from a woman in her twenties or thirties with COVID-19, enrolled during active disease.

The CDR3 bases are TGTGCCAGCAGCCAAGGTACAGAGAACACTGAAGCTTTCTTT. Protein: CASSQGTENTEAFF. The rearrangement joins TRBV4-2 to TRBJ1-1, with no clear D. This CDR3 contains 14 residues. Deletions cut 1 base from V and 1 base from J, with 7 bases between. Germline V lookup: CDR1 LGHNA, CDR2 YNFKEQ.

The chain has TRBV13 and TRBJ2-3, with D unresolved. CDR1 PRHDT and CDR2 FYEKMQ come from the germline V gene (reference sequence). The length of the CDR3 is 12 residues. V dropped 0 bases and J dropped 7 bases, with 5 bases sitting between them. The CDR3: CASSLGGNTQYF. CDR3 bases: TGTGCCAGCAGCTTAGGCGGTAATACGCAGTATTTT.

The genes are TRBV12-5 and TRBJ1-4, with D perhaps TRBD1 (6 bases). Looked up from germline, CDR1 is LGHNT and CDR2 is FRNRAP. The CDR3 contains 18 residues. V lost 4 bases and J lost 8, with 26 bases in between. The CDR3 reads CASGSPIPTGSRTEKLFF. The CDR3 nucleotides read TGTGCTAGTGGTTCGCCGATACCAACAGGGAGTAGGACCGAAAAACTGTTTTTT.

CDR3 sequence (DNA): TGTGCCAGCAGTGAAACACTAGCGGGGGGCACAGATACGCAGTATTTT. Residues: CASSETLAGGTDTQYF. The chain uses TRBV2 and TRBJ2-3; 11 bases map to TRBD2. CDR3 length: 16 amino acids. The V gene's germline CDR1 is SNHLY and CDR2 FYNNEI. The J segment lost 1 base and the V segment lost 2 bases, leaving 2 bases of the junction unmatched.

The chain couples TRBV6-5 to TRBJ1-1; D call uncertain. This CDR3 is built from 15 residues. Germline CDR1 reads MNHEY; CDR2 reads SVGAGI. The V gene lost 2 bases and the J gene lost 0 bases, with 10 bases spanning the gap. This CDR3 is CASSYPGGLNTEAFF. The CDR3, as DNA: TGTGCCAGCAGTTACCCGGGAGGGTTGAACACTGAAGCTTTCTTT.

The chain joins TRBV29-1 to TRBJ2-5; 12 bases are shared with TRBD1. This CDR3 is 16 amino acids long. V was pared by 6 bases and J by 2 bases, with 10 bases of the junction left unmatched. The germline CDR1 and CDR2 sequences are SQVTM and ANQGSEA. The CDR3 spells CSVAGTGGNIQETQYF. The CDR3 region has the DNA TGCAGCGTCGCCGGGACAGGGGGCAACATTCAAGAGACCCAGTACTTC.

The V and J genes are TRBV5-1 and TRBJ1-2; 9 nucleotides align to TRBD1. Germline V gene data show CDR1 as SGHRS and CDR2 as YFSETQ. The CDR3 covers 15 residues. V was clipped by 4 bases and J by 4 bases; unmatched bases: 8. The CDR3 protein is CASSPGQGIAYGYTF. CDR3 coding DNA: TGCGCCAGCAGCCCCGGACAGGGGATCGCCTATGGCTACACCTTC.

The chain has TRBV6-2 or TRBV6-3 and TRBJ1-1; no clear D. The CDR3 covers 14 residues. CDR1 is MNHEY and CDR2 is SVGEGT in the germline V gene. V lost 5 bases and J lost 8, with 18 bases in between. In DNA, the CDR3 is TGTGCCAGCAGTAGCGCCATTCGGGTGTTCGAAGCTTTCTTT. Protein: CASSSAIRVFEAFF.

The rearrangement links TRBV5-1 to TRBJ1-5; 8 nucleotides line up with TRBD1. Germline CDR1 SGHRS, CDR2 YFSETQ. CDR3 length equals 16 residues. Trimming cost V 4 bases and J 3 bases; bases outside gene matches: 9. CDR3 region: CASSRKDRDTNQPQHF. CDR3 sequence (DNA): TGCGCCAGCAGCCGAAAGGACAGGGACACCAATCAGCCCCAGCATTTT.

This rearrangement joins TRBV6-2 or TRBV6-3 to TRBJ2-1; D gene unclear. Germline lookup yields CDR1 MNHEY and CDR2 SVGEGT. This CDR3 spans 14 amino acids. V was trimmed by 0 bases and J by 6 bases, leaving 9 bases between them. This CDR3 is CASSYSGTINEQFF. The CDR3 region has the DNA TGTGCCAGCAGTTACTCTGGCACTATCAATGAGCAGTTCTTC.

The chain combines TRBV6-5 with TRBJ1-5, with 10 bases identical to TRBD1. Germline V gene lookup returns CDR1 MNHEY and CDR2 SVGAGI. V shed 7 bases and J 7 bases; nucleotides not matched to a gene: 10. CDR3 size: 15 residues. The CDR3 DNA reads as TGTGCCAGCAAAGACAGGGGGCGGAGGGAGCAGCCCCAGCATTTT. This translates into CASKDRGRREQPQHF.

The chain employs TRBV14 and TRBJ2-7, with 11 bases identical to TRBD2. The CDR3 spans 17 residues. Germline assignment: CDR1 SGHDN and CDR2 FVKESK. The junction had 17 bases not matched to a gene; V was cut back by 0 bases and J by 13 bases. The CDR3 here is CASSQDSRTSGSTGLYF. DNA for the CDR3: TGTGCCAGCAGCCAAGATAGCAGGACTAGCGGGTCAACTGGTTTATACTTC.

This sequence joins TRBV18 and TRBJ2-5; 8 nucleotides agree with TRBD2. V shed 3 bases and J 5 bases; nucleotides not matched to a gene: 11. This CDR3 spans 16 amino acids. Germline-derived CDR1 and CDR2 are KGHSH and LQKENI. Here the CDR3 reads CASSPYGLAVGETQYF. The DNA of the CDR3 is TGTGCCAGCTCACCGTATGGACTAGCAGTCGGGGAGACCCAGTACTTC.

The chain joins TRBV20-1 to TRBJ1-6, with D uncertain. Germline CDR1 is DFQATT and CDR2 is SNEGSKA (reference sequence). Trimming removed 3 bases from V and 7 bases from J, with 10 bases in between. The CDR3 length is 13 residues. CDR3 nucleotide sequence: TGCAGTGCTAGTCGGACGGGGAATTCACCCCTCCACTTT. Its protein is CSASRTGNSPLHF.

This chain links TRBV7-8 with TRBJ2-1; TRBD2 agrees at 8 bases. There are 15 residues in the CDR3. Trimming cost V 7 bases and J 4 bases; bases outside gene matches: 9. In germline, CDR1 is SGHVS, CDR2 FQNEAQ. The CDR3, as DNA: TGTGCCAGCATAATAGGTGGCGGGGGGTACAATGAGCAGTTCTTC. It translates to CASIIGGGGYNEQFF.

The rearrangement joins TRBV3-1 (or the pseudogene TRBV3-2) to TRBJ2-5, with 9 bases that match TRBD1. The CDR3 loop spans 15 amino acids. Trimming cost V 5 bases and J 1 base; bases outside gene matches: 5. The V gene's germline CDR1 is LGHDT and CDR2 YNNKEL (reference sequence). CDR3 DNA sequence: TGTGCCAGCAGCTTCCGGGACAGGGCCCAAGAGACCCAGTACTTC. This encodes CASSFRDRAQETQYF.

The chain links TRBV11-2 to TRBJ2-2, with 8 bases lining up with TRBD1. The CDR3 has 15 residues. Germline V gene data show CDR1 as SGHAT and CDR2 as FQNNGV. After removal of 5 bases from V and 1 base from J, the junction contained 3 bases not matched to a gene. The CDR3 sequence is CASSPGTGNTGELFF. CDR3 DNA sequence: TGTGCCAGCAGCCCCGGGACAGGGAACACCGGGGAGCTGTTTTTT.

This clone was observed a single time. The chain joins TRBV11-2 to TRBJ2-5; 12 nucleotides match TRBD2. Germline V gene data show CDR1 as SGHAT and CDR2 as FQNNGV. V gave up 4 bases and J gave up 5 bases; unmatched junction bases: 2. The CDR3 totals 14 residues. For the CDR3, the DNA is TGTGCCAGCAGCTCTAGCGGGGGGGCGGAGACCCAGTACTTC. This translates into CASSSSGGAETQYF.

V and J are TRBV4-3 and TRBJ1-6, with D possibly being TRBD1 (6 bases). V was shortened by 0 bases and J by 10 bases, with 22 bases between the two germline ends. The CDR3 is made up of 18 amino acids. Germline CDR1 LGHNA, CDR2 YSLEER. The CDR3 DNA reads TGCGCCAGCAGCCAAGATTTGGGGAGGGGGAAAGTTTGGTCACCCCTCCACTTT. Amino acids: CASSQDLGRGKVWSPLHF.

The rearrangement joins TRBV5-1 to TRBJ2-7; TRBD1 matches 8 bases. This CDR3 has 15 residues. V trimming: 0 bases; J trimming: 2 bases; junction bases outside the gene matches: 4. In germline, CDR1 is SGHRS, CDR2 YFSETQ. This chain's CDR3 is CASSLGTGLTYEQYF. The CDR3 DNA reads TGCGCCAGCAGCTTGGGGACAGGGCTAACCTACGAGCAGTACTTC.

V and J are TRBV7-2 and TRBJ2-5, with 13 bases lining up with TRBD2. The CDR3 totals 16 residues. The V and J ends lost 5 bases and 6 bases, in that order; junction bases with no gene match: 9. Germline V gene data show CDR1 as SGHTA and CDR2 as FQGNSA. CDR3 loop: CASSKGGLAGSKTQYF. The CDR3 DNA reads TGTGCCAGCAGCAAAGGGGGACTAGCGGGGTCTAAGACCCAGTACTTC.

The count of this clone is one. This chain links TRBV7-6 with TRBJ1-4; TRBD1 matches at 9 bases. Per the germline V gene, CDR1 is SGHVS and CDR2 is FNYEAQ. The CDR3 sequence is 16 residues long. V shed 0 bases, J shed 5 bases, and the junction held 4 bases outside the gene matches. As DNA, the CDR3 is TGTGCCAGCAGCTTAGCGGGAGGACAGGGGAATGAAAAACTGTTTTTT. Translation gives CASSLAGGQGNEKLFF. The full variable domain, with the rest looked up from reference TRBV7-6 and TRBJ1-4, is GAGVSQSPRYKVTKRGQDVALRCDPISGHVSLYWYRQALGQGPEFLTYFNYEAQQDKSGLPNDRFSAERPEGSISTLTIQRTEQRDSAMYRCASSLAGGQGNEKLFFGSGTQLSVL.

The chain has TRBV7-6 and TRBJ2-5; TRBD2 is a possible D gene (6 bases). There are 16 residues in the CDR3. Germline CDR1 is SGHVS and CDR2 is FNYEAQ. V lost 6 bases and J lost 2, with 19 bases in between. The CDR3 region has the DNA TGTGCCAGCAGTTTTTACCCGGGAGACAGTCAAGAGACCCAGTACTTC. Protein product: CASSFYPGDSQETQYF.

As to this clone: At one boundary the junction diverges from the germline segment, which might be a read error. This chain uses TRBV7-7 with TRBJ2-2, with 8 positions matching TRBD1. The germline V gene encodes CDR1 SSHAT and CDR2 FNYEAQ (reference sequence). The CDR3 runs to 16 residues. CDR3 region: CASSLAGGLSTGELFF. In DNA, the CDR3 is TGTGCTAGCAGCTTAGCAGGGGGCCTGTCCACCGGGGAGCTGTTTTTT.

The chain joins TRBV27 to TRBJ2-2, with D tentatively TRBD1 (5 bases). This CDR3 region has 15 residues. Germline-derived CDR1 and CDR2 are MNHEY and SMNVEV (reference sequence). V lost 5 bases to trimming and J lost 6 bases, with 16 bases between them. CDR3 sequence reads: CASSLDPGFAGELFF. The DNA for the CDR3 is TGTGCCAGCAGTCTCGACCCAGGGTTTGCCGGGGAGCTGTTTTTT.